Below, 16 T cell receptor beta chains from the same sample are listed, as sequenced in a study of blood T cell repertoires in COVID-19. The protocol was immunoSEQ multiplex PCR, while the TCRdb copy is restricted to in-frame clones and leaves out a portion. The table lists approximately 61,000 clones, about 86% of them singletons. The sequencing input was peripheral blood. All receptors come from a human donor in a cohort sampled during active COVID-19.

This CDR3 reads CASSLTGGGGLFF. The CDR3 nucleotides read TGTGCCAGCAGTTTAACAGGGGGTGGAGGCTTGTTCTTC. The J gene is TRBJ2-1, the V gene TRBV12-3 or TRBV12-4; 8 nucleotides match TRBD1. The CDR3 extends over 13 amino acids. J lost 15 bases, V lost 2 bases, and 9 bases had no gene match.

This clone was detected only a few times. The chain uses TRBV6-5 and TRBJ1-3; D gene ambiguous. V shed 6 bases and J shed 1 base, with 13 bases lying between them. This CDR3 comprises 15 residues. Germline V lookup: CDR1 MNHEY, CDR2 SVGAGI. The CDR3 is CASSVHTNSGNTIYF. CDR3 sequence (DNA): TGTGCCAGCAGCGTTCACACGAATTCTGGAAACACCATATATTTT.

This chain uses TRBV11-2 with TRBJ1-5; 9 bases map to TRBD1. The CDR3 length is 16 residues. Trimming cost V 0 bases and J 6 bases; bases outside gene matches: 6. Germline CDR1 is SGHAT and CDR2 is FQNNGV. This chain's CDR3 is CASSLEPGQGAQPQHF. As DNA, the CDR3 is TGTGCCAGCAGCTTAGAACCGGGACAGGGTGCTCAGCCCCAGCATTTT. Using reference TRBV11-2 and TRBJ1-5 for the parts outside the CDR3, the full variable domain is EAGVAQSPRYKIIEKRQSVAFWCNPISGHATLYWYQQILGQGPKLLIQFQNNGVVDDSQLPKDRFSAERLKGVDSTLKIQPAKLEDSAVYLCASSLEPGQGAQPQHFGDGTRLSIL.

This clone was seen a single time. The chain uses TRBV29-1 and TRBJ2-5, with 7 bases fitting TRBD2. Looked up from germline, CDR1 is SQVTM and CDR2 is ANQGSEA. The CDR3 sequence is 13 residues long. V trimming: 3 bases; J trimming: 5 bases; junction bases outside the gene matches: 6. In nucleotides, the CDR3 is TGCAGCGTTGATCCGGCGGGAGTGGAGACCCAGTACTTC. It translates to CSVDPAGVETQYF.

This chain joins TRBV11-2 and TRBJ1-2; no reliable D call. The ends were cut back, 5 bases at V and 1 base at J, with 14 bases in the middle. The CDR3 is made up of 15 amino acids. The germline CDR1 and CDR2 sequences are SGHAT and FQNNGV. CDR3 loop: CASSRLADLNYGYTF. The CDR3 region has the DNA TGTGCCAGCAGCCGACTGGCAGATCTTAACTATGGCTACACCTTC.

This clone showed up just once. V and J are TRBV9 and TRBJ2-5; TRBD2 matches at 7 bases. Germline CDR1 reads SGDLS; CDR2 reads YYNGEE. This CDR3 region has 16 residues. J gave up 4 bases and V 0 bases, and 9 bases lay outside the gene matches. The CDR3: CASSVAAGLHGETQYF. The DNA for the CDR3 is TGTGCCAGCAGCGTAGCTGCGGGACTACACGGAGAGACCCAGTACTTC.

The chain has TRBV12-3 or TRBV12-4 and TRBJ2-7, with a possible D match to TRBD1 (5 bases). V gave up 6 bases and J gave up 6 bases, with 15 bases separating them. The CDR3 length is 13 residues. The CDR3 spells CASSLHDSSEQYF. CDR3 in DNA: TGTGCCAGCAGCCTACATGACAGTTCCGAGCAGTACTTC.

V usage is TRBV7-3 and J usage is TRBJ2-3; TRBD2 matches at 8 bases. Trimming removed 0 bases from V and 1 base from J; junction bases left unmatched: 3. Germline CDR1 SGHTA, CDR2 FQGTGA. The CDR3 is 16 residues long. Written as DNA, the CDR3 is TGTGCCAGCAGCTTAACTGGGACTAGGGGCACAGATACGCAGTATTTT. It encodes CASSLTGTRGTDTQYF.

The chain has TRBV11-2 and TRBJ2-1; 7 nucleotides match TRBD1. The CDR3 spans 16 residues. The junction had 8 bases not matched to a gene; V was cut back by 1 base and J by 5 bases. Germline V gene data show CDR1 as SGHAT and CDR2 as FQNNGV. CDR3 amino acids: CASSLVPSGGNNEQFF. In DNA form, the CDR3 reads TGTGCCAGCAGCTTAGTTCCGTCAGGGGGTAACAATGAGCAGTTCTTC.

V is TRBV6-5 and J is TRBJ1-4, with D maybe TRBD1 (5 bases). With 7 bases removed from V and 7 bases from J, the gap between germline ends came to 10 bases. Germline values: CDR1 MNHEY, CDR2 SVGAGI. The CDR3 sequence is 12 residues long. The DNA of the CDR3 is TGTGCCAGCACCTGGGGCCGTGAAAAACTGTTTTTT. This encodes CASTWGREKLFF.

The chain's CDR3 is CASSASRGYNEKLFF. The DNA of the CDR3 is TGTGCCAGCAGCGCCTCGAGAGGGTACAATGAAAAACTGTTTTTT. V is TRBV14 and J is TRBJ1-4, with D hard to call. Germline values: CDR1 SGHDN, CDR2 FVKESK. The V and J ends lost 5 bases and 5 bases respectively, with 15 bases between them. This CDR3 has 15 residues.

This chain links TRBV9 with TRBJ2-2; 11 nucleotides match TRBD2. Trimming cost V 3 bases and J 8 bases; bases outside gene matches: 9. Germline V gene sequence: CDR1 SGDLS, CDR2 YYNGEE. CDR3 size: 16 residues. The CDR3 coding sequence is TGTGCCAGCAGCGCGGTGACTAGCGGGACCCGGGGGGAGCTGTTTTTT. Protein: CASSAVTSGTRGELFF.

CDR3 in DNA: TGTGCCAGCTGGACCCGTCAGGGGAATGGCAATCAGCCCCAGCATTTT. This sequence encodes CASWTRQGNGNQPQHF. This chain links TRBV28 with TRBJ1-5; tentative D call: TRBD1 (6 bases). The CDR3 length is 16 residues. Trimming took 8 bases from V and 2 from J, leaving 19 bases between them. Looked up from germline, CDR1 is MDHEN and CDR2 is SYDVKM.

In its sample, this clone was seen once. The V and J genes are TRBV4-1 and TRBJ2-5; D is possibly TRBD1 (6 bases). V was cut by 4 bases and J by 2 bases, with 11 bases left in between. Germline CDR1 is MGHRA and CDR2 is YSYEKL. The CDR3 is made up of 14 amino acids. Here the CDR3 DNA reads TGCGCCAGCAGCCGGGGACACCAACAAGAGACCCAGTACTTC. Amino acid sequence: CASSRGHQQETQYF.

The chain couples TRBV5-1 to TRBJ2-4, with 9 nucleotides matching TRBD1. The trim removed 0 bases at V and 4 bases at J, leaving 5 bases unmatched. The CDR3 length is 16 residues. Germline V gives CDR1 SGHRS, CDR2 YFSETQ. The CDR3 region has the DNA TGCGCCAGCAGCTTGGTGCCGGGACAGGGAAAAAACATTCAGTACTTC. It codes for CASSLVPGQGKNIQYF.

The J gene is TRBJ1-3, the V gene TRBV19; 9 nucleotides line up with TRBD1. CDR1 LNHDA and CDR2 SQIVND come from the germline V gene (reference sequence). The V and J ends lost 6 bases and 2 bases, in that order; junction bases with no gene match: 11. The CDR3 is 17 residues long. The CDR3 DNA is TGTGCCAGTAGGAAAGAAGGGACAGGGTCGACTGGAAACACCATATATTTT. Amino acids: CASRKEGTGSTGNTIYF.